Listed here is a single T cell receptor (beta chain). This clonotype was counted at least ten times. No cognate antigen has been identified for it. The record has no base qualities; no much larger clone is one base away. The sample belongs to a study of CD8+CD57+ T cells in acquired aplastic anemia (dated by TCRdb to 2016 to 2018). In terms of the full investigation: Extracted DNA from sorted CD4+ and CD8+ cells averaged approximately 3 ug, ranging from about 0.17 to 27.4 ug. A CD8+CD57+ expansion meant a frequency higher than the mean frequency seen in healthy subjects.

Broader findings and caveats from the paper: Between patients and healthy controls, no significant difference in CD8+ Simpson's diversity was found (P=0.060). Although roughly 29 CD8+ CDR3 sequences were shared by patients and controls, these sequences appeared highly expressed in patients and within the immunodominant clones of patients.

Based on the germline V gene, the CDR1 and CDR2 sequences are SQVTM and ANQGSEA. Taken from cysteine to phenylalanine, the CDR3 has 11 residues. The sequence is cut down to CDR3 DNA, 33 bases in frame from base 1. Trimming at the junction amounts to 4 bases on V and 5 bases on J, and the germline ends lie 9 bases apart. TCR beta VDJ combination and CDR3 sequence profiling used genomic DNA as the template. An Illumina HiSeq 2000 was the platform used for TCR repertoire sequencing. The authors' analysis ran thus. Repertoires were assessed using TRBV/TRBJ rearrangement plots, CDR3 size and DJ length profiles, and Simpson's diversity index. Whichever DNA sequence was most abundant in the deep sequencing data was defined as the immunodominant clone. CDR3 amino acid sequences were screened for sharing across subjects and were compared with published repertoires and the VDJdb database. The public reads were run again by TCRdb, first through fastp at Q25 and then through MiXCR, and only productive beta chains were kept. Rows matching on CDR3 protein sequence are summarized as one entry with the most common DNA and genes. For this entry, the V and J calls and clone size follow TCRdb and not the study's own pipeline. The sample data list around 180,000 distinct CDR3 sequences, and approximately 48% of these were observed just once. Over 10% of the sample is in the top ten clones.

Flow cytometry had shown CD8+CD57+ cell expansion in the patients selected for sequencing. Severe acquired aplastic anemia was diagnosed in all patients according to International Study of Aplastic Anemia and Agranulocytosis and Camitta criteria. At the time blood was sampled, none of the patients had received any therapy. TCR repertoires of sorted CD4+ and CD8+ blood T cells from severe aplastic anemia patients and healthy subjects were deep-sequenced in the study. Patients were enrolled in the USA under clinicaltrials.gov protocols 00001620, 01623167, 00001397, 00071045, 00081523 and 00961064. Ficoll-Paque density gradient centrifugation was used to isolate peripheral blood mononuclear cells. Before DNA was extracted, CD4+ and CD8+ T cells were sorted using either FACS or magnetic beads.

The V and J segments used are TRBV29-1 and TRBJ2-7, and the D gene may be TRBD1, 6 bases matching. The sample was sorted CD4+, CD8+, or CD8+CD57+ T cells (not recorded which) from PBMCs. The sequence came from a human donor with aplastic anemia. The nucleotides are TGCAGCGTTGGGTGGGGGCACGAGCAGTACTTC. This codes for CSVGWGHEQYF.